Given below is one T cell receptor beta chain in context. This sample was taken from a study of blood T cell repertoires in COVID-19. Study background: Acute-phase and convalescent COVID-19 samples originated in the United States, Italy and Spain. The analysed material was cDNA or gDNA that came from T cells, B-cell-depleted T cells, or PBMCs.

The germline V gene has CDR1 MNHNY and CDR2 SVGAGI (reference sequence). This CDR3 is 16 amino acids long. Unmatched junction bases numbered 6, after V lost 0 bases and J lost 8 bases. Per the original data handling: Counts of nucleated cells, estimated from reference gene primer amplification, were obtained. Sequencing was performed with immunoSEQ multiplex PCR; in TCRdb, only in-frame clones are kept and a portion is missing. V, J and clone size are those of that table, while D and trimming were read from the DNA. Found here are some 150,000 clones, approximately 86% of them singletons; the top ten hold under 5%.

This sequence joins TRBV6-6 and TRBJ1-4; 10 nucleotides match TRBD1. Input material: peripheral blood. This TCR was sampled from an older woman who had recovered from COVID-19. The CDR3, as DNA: TGTGCCAGCAGTTACTCGACAGGGGGCTGGGACGAAAAACTGTTTTTT. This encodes CASSYSTGGWDEKLFF.